The clone carrying this T cell receptor (beta chain) was counted a few times. Its antigen is unidentified. This entry is derived from a study of early T cells in non-severe SARS-CoV-2 infection. Overall study: Bulk RNA isolated from unsorted whole blood underwent sequencing; chains were not paired.

Whole-study results and caveats: VDJdb matching skewed toward anti-spike CD8 responses, missing private and CD4 specificities.

Individual cDNA molecules received unique molecular identifiers. TCRdb recomputed calls from the 5' RACE reads with MiXCR, one row per CDR3 protein. This sample yields tens of thousands of distinct CDR3 sequences, of which about 8% are seen a single time; about 11% belongs to the top ten. With 5 bases removed from V and 5 bases from J, the gap between germline ends came to 13 bases. The CDR3 is made up of 14 amino acids. Germline values: CDR1 LGHDT, CDR2 YNNKEL (reference sequence). The receptor was isolated from an adult who was a healthcare worker with PCR-confirmed SARS-CoV-2 infection or an uninfected control (not recorded which). The V gene is TRBV3-1, the J gene TRBJ2-1; D ambiguous. Sequenced material: whole blood, taken at baseline. This chain's CDR3 is CASSKPSLDNEQFF. CDR3 bases: TGTGCCAGCAGCAAGCCGTCTCTCGACAATGAGCAGTTCTTC.